The 9 T cell receptor beta chains given below trace back to one sample, sequenced in a study of shared clonotypes between healthy human individuals. TCRdb's table, derived via immunoSEQ multiplex PCR, lists solely in-frame clones and lacks some. The sample has about 520,000 clones, 60% to 80% seen once; the top ten hold around 12%. Material for sequencing was PBMCs. The receptor set was obtained from a woman aged 40 to 49 in good health. Some clones in this sample may be carry-over from other donors' samples.

This clone was detected only a few times. The chain employs TRBV5-1 and TRBJ1-1; 10 positions match TRBD1. This CDR3 is 15 amino acids long. V trimming: 0 bases; J trimming: 3 bases; junction bases outside the gene matches: 2. Germline assignment: CDR1 SGHRS and CDR2 YFSETQ. CDR3 bases: TGCGCCAGCAGCTTGGTCGGGACAGGGGACACTGAAGCTTTCTTT. It is translated as CASSLVGTGDTEAFF.

With regard to this clone: A read error is the likely source, as a far larger clone sits one nucleotide away. The V call is TRBV6-1, the J call TRBJ1-1; a possible D gene is TRBD1 (5 bases). V was pared by 1 base and J by 12 bases, with 18 bases between. The CDR3 runs 14 residues. Germline V CDR1 and CDR2: MNHNS, SASEGT. The CDR3 DNA reads TGTGCCAGCAGTGAAGGGGAGGAGACAGCGGAAACTTTCTTT. Translation gives CASSEGEETAETFF.

The chain has TRBV29-1 and TRBJ2-5, with 7 bases aligning to TRBD1. The CDR3 is 13 residues long. Trimming cost V 7 bases and J 3 bases; bases outside gene matches: 8. CDR1 is SQVTM, CDR2 ANQGSEA, per germline. The CDR3 sequence is CSAEGRGKETQYF. Here the CDR3 DNA reads TGCAGCGCCGAGGGCAGGGGGAAAGAGACCCAGTACTTC.

The rearrangement uses TRBV14 and TRBJ1-3; D uncertain. The CDR3 consists of 14 residues. Trimming shortened V by 3 bases and J by 0 bases, and 6 bases separated the two germline ends. CDR1 and CDR2 from the germline V gene are SGHDN and FVKESK. CDR3 amino acids: CASSQLFSGNTIYF. The CDR3 region has the DNA TGTGCCAGCAGCCAGCTTTTCTCTGGAAACACCATATATTTT.

Worth noting for this clone: Other nucleotide sequences in the sample specify the same CDR3. The chain uses TRBV28 and TRBJ2-7; D is ambiguous. This CDR3 has 12 residues. Germline CDR1 is MDHEN and CDR2 is SYDVKM. V lost 5 bases and J 1 base, leaving 6 bases between the germline ends. DNA of the CDR3: TGTGCCAGCAGTACGAATTCCTACGAGCAGTACTTC. Amino acids: CASSTNSYEQYF.

The chain couples TRBV2 to TRBJ1-4; TRBD1 matches at 7 bases. J lost 7 bases, V lost 7 bases, and 12 bases had no gene match. The CDR3 runs 15 residues. Germline values: CDR1 SNHLY, CDR2 FYNNEI. The CDR3 DNA follows: TGTGCCAGCACCAAAGGGGGCCTAGTTGCTGAAAAACTGTTTTTT. Protein product: CASTKGGLVAEKLFF.

This clone has just a few counts. The identical CDR3 is also encoded by other nucleotide sequences in the sample. The chain links TRBV5-1 to TRBJ2-5; 8 positions agree with TRBD1. Trimming cost V 1 base and J 4 bases; bases outside gene matches: 0. The CDR3 runs 13 residues. Germline V gene lookup returns CDR1 SGHRS and CDR2 YFSETQ. The DNA of the CDR3 is TGCGCCAGCAGCTTGACAGGGGGAGAGACCCAGTACTTC. It codes for CASSLTGGETQYF.

This clone was counted only a few times. The J gene is TRBJ2-3, the V gene TRBV7-3; 10 nucleotides align to TRBD1. V was clipped by 3 bases and J by 6 bases; unmatched bases: 9. Germline V CDR1 and CDR2: SGHTA, FQGTGA. The length of the CDR3 is 16 residues. The CDR3 here is CASSFSGQGYGDTQYF. For the CDR3, the DNA is TGTGCCAGCAGCTTTTCGGGACAGGGGTATGGCGATACGCAGTATTTT.

Worth noting for this clone: With a much larger clone just one base away, this may be a read error. Within the sample, other DNA sequences also encode this same CDR3. This chain connects TRBV9 to TRBJ1-5; 8 bases match TRBD1. In germline, CDR1 is SGDLS, CDR2 YYNGEE. This CDR3 region has 14 residues. V shed 0 bases and J 4 bases; nucleotides not matched to a gene: 0. CDR3 residues: CASSVGTGNQPQHF. CDR3 sequence (DNA): TGTGCCAGCAGCGTAGGGACAGGGAATCAGCCCCAGCATTTT. The full variable domain, completed using reference TRBV9 and TRBJ1-5, is DSGVTQTPKHLITATGQRVTLRCSPRSGDLSVYWYQQSLDQGLQFLIQYYNGEERAKGNILERFSAQQFPDLHSELNLSSLELGDSALYFCASSVGTGNQPQHFGDGTRLSIL.